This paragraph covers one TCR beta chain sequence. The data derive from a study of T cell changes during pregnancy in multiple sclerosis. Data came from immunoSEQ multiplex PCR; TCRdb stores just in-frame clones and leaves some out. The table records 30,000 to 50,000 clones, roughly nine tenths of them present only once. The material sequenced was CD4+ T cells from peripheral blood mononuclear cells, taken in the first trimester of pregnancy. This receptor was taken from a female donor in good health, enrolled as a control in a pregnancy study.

As DNA, the CDR3 is TGTGCCATGTCTGGACAGGCGAACACTGAAGCTTTCTTT. Translation gives CAMSGQANTEAFF. The rearrangement uses TRBV7-9 and TRBJ1-1, with 7 bases identical to TRBD1. The CDR3 contains 13 residues. V lost 10 bases, J lost 1 base, and 6 bases stayed unmatched. Germline V gene data show CDR1 as SEHNR and CDR2 as FQNEAQ (reference sequence).